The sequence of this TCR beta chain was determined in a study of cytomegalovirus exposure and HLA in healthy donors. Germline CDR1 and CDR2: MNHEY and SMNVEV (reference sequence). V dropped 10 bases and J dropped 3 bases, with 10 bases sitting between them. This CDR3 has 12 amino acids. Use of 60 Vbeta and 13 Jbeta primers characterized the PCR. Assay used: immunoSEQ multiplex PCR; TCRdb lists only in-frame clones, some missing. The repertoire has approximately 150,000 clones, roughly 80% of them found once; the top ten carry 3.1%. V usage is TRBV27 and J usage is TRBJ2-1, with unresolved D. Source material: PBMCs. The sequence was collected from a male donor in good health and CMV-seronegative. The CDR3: CATQGGYNEQFF. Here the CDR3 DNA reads TGTGCCACCCAAGGCGGCTACAATGAGCAGTTCTTC.